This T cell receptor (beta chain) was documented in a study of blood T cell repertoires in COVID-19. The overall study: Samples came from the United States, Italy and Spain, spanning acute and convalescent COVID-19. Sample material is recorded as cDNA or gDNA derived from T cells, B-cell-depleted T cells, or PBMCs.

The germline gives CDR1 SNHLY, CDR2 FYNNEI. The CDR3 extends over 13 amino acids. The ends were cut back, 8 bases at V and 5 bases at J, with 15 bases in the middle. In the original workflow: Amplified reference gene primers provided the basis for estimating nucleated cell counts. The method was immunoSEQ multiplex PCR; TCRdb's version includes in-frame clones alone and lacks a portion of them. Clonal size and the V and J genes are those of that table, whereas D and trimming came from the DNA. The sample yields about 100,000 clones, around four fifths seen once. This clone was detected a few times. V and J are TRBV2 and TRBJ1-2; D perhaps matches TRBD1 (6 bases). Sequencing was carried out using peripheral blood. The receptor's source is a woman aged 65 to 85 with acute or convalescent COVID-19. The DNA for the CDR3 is TGTGCCAGCTCAATCGAAGGGGGATATGGCTACACCTTC. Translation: CASSIEGGYGYTF.